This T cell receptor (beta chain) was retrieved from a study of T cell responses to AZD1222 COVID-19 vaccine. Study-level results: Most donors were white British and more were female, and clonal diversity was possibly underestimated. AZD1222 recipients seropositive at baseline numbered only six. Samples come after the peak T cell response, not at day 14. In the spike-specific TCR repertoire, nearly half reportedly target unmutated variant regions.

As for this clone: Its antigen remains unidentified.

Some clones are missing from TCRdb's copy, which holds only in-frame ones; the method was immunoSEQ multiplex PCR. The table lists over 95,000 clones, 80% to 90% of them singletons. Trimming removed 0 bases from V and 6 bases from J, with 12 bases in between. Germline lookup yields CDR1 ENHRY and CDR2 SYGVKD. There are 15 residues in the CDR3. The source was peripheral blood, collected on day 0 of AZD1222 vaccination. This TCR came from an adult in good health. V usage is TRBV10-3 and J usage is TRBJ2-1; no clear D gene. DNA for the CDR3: TGTGCCATCAGTGAGTCGAAAAGTCAGGTCAATGAGCAGTTCTTC. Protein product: CAISESKSQVNEQFF.